A single sample gave rise to the 26 T cell receptor beta chains below, sequenced in a study of T cell repertoires in cytomegalovirus infection. No antigen is known for these receptors. TCRdb re-called the reads through MiXCR, storing one row per CDR3 protein. The sample shows hundreds of thousands of distinct CDR3 sequences, around 30% of them seen only once. The sample in question was cultured PBMCs, obtained from culture after CMV antigen stimulation. Receptors were obtained from a human donor in good health (CMV status not recorded). Some clones in this sample may be carry-over from other donors' samples.

This clonotype was observed a few times. This sequence joins TRBV7-6 and TRBJ2-1; TRBD2 matches at 9 bases. The germline V gene has CDR1 SGHVS and CDR2 FNYEAQ. The CDR3 runs 16 residues. Trimming at V came to 1 base and at J to 8 bases, leaving 9 bases not matched to a gene. The CDR3 sequence is CASSLDTGGRAHEQFF. Here the CDR3 DNA reads TGTGCCAGCAGCTTAGATACTGGCGGGAGGGCCCATGAGCAGTTCTTC.

The CDR3 loop is CASSKRTGLDQPQHF. In DNA form, the CDR3 reads TGTGCCAGCAGCAAGAGGACAGGCCTAGATCAGCCCCAGCATTTT. The chain carries TRBV7-2 and TRBJ1-5, with TRBD1 matching over 7 bases. Per the germline V gene, CDR1 is SGHTA and CDR2 is FQGNSA. Germline trimming cut 5 bases from V and 5 bases from J; bases unmatched to any gene: 9. The CDR3 spans 15 residues.

V usage is TRBV19 and J usage is TRBJ1-1, with unresolved D. There are 14 residues in the CDR3. Trimming cost V 4 bases and J 1 base, with 10 bases left between them. Germline V gene sequence: CDR1 LNHDA, CDR2 SQIVND (reference sequence). The CDR3 reads CASSRRQWNTEAFF. DNA for the CDR3: TGTGCCAGTAGTAGACGTCAGTGGAACACTGAAGCTTTCTTT.

This clonotype was detected a few times. This rearrangement joins TRBV7-9 to TRBJ2-6; 7 bases fit TRBD2. This CDR3 is built from 16 residues. From germline, CDR1 is SEHNR and CDR2 FQNEAQ (reference sequence). V lost 6 bases, J lost 4 bases, and 9 bases stayed unmatched. CDR3 DNA sequence: TGTGCCAGCAGTGTGGGGCGGGAGCCCGGGGCCAACGTCCTGACTTTC. It specifies CASSVGREPGANVLTF.

The chain carries TRBV5-4 and TRBJ2-7; D call uncertain. Germline loops: CDR1 SGHNT, CDR2 YYREEE (reference sequence). This CDR3 is built from 13 residues. V was shortened by 0 bases and J by 3 bases, with 7 bases between the two germline ends. CDR3 coding DNA: TGTGCCAGCAGCTTGGAAACAGTCTACGAGCAGTACGTC. It codes for CASSLETVYEQYV.

This chain links TRBV29-1 with TRBJ2-5; D is uncertain. V was pared by 6 bases and J by 2 bases, with 10 bases between. Germline CDR1 SQVTM, CDR2 ANQGSEA. The length of the CDR3 is 12 residues. The CDR3: CSVPWSQETQYF. For the CDR3, the DNA is TGCAGCGTCCCATGGAGTCAAGAGACCCAGTACTTC.

The table lists this clonotype with a few counts. V usage is TRBV3-1 and J usage is TRBJ2-1; 8 positions agree with TRBD1. The CDR3 loop spans 16 amino acids. Unmatched junction bases numbered 7, after V lost 2 bases and J lost 4 bases. Germline V gene sequence: CDR1 LGHDT, CDR2 YNNKEL (reference sequence). For the CDR3, the DNA is TGTGCCAGCAGCCAATCTGACAGGGGAATTTACAATGAGCAGTTCTTC. It is translated as CASSQSDRGIYNEQFF.

This clonotype was seen only a few times. This chain joins TRBV7-2 and TRBJ2-7, with TRBD2 identical over 12 bases. The germline V gene encodes CDR1 SGHTA and CDR2 FQGNSA. Unmatched junction bases numbered 9, after V lost 1 base and J lost 2 bases. The CDR3 sequence is 18 residues long. The chain's CDR3 is CASSLVASGRVETYEQYF. CDR3 bases: TGTGCCAGCAGCTTAGTTGCTAGCGGGAGGGTAGAAACCTACGAGCAGTACTTC.

The chain recombines TRBV28 with TRBJ1-6; D gene ambiguous. The CDR3 runs to 16 residues. Trimming removed 4 bases at V and 3 bases at J, with 13 bases between. Germline V lookup: CDR1 MDHEN, CDR2 SYDVKM. The CDR3 loop is CASSSFGMNYNSPLHF. The CDR3 nucleotides are TGTGCCAGCAGTTCATTCGGGATGAACTATAATTCACCCCTCCACTTT.

The genes are TRBV6-1 and TRBJ2-5; D remains ambiguous. Germline V CDR1 and CDR2: MNHNS, SASEGT. CDR3 length: 14 residues. Deletions cut 1 base from V and 5 bases from J, with 11 bases between. For the CDR3, the DNA is TGTGCCAGCAGTGAAGACAGAATTGGGGAGACCCAGTACTTC. Amino acid sequence: CASSEDRIGETQYF.

The table lists this clonotype with a few counts. The V gene is TRBV28, the J gene TRBJ2-1; tentative D call: TRBD2 (6 bases). The CDR3 has 13 residues. The V gene's germline CDR1 is MDHEN and CDR2 SYDVKM. The V end lost 6 bases, the J end lost 5 bases, and 11 bases lay between the germline ends. The CDR3 sequence is CASRKGGNNEQFF. CDR3 nucleotides: TGTGCCAGCAGAAAAGGCGGGAACAATGAGCAGTTCTTC.

This chain links TRBV6-8 with TRBJ2-1; TRBD2 matches 10 bases. The CDR3 runs 15 residues. The V segment lost 5 bases and the J segment 9 bases; nucleotides outside the gene matches: 10. In germline, CDR1 is MNHGY, CDR2 SAAAGT. CDR3 amino acids: CASSTGTSERSEQFF. The CDR3 region has the DNA TGTGCCAGCAGTACCGGGACTAGCGAGAGAAGTGAGCAGTTCTTC.

Only a few counts were recorded for this clonotype. This chain connects TRBV6-6 to TRBJ2-3; 12 bases fit TRBD2. The CDR3 contains 15 residues. Losses at the gene ends were 8 bases for V and 4 bases for J; bases not matched to a gene: 7. Looked up from germline, CDR1 is MNHNY and CDR2 is SVGAGI (reference sequence). The CDR3 DNA reads TGTGCCAGCCTCCAACTAGCGGGAGGAGCAGATACGCAGTATTTT. This gives the protein CASLQLAGGADTQYF.

This clonotype was detected many times. The chain links TRBV7-8 to TRBJ2-1; TRBD2 matches 13 bases. Germline V gene lookup returns CDR1 SGHVS and CDR2 FQNEAQ. Losses at the gene ends were 4 bases for V and 8 bases for J; bases not matched to a gene: 5. The CDR3 runs 15 residues. CDR3 sequence reads: CASSSTSGRRYEQFF. CDR3 bases: TGTGCCAGCAGCTCGACTAGCGGGAGGCGGTATGAGCAGTTCTTC.

The chain has TRBV7-9 and TRBJ1-1; no reliable D call. Germline CDR1 SEHNR, CDR2 FQNEAQ (reference sequence). The CDR3 covers 13 residues. The ends were cut back, 4 bases at V and 3 bases at J, with 9 bases in the middle. Here the CDR3 reads CASSSLTDTEAFF. Here the CDR3 DNA reads TGTGCCAGCAGCTCCTTAACCGACACTGAAGCTTTCTTT.

A remark on this clonotype: At one end, the junction sequence differs from germline, possibly due to a read error. The chain links TRBV5-1 to TRBJ2-7; 7 positions agree with TRBD1. Germline V CDR1 and CDR2: SGHRS, YFSETQ. The CDR3 covers 14 residues. This CDR3 reads CASRLGPAGGEQYF. The CDR3 region has the DNA TGCGCCAGCAGATTGGGTCCCGCAGGGGGCGAGCAGTACTTC.

The chain has TRBV7-8 and TRBJ2-3; 10 nucleotides line up with TRBD2. Germline CDR1 is SGHVS and CDR2 is FQNEAQ. The CDR3 runs 17 residues. The V and J ends lost 0 bases and 5 bases, in that order; junction bases with no gene match: 8. The CDR3 bases are TGTGCCAGCAGCTTAGCGCGGCTAGCGGGAGTCAAAGATACGCAGTATTTT. Translation: CASSLARLAGVKDTQYF.

The chain couples TRBV12-3 or TRBV12-4 to TRBJ1-2; 12 nucleotides align to TRBD1. J was trimmed by 6 bases and V by 6 bases; bases with no gene match: 8. The CDR3 loop spans 15 amino acids. CDR3 amino acids: CASSRRDRGLNGYTF. The CDR3 nucleotides are TGTGCCAGCAGCAGGAGGGACAGGGGGCTTAATGGCTACACCTTC.

V and J are TRBV6-5 and TRBJ2-2; 8 bases line up with TRBD2. J was trimmed by 1 base and V by 6 bases; bases with no gene match: 7. The CDR3 contains 16 residues. Germline V CDR1 and CDR2: MNHEY, SVGAGI. In DNA, the CDR3 is TGTGCCAGCAGCCGAAGGAGCGGGAGGAACACCGGGGAGCTGTTTTTT. Residues: CASSRRSGRNTGELFF.

To note about this clonotype: A much larger clone lies one base from this, so it may be a read error. Since no conserved phenylalanine or tryptophan closes the CDR3, a read error is the likely cause. The chain has TRBV4-3 and TRBJ1-1; D is possibly TRBD1 (6 bases). Germline V CDR1 and CDR2: LGHNA, YSLEER. This CDR3 is built from 14 residues. V was pared by 3 bases and J by 6 bases, with 14 bases between. CDR3 residues: CASSQITGSAEAFC. The CDR3 nucleotides read TGCGCCAGCAGCCAGATAACAGGGTCCGCTGAAGCTTTCTGT.

This chain links TRBV12-3 or TRBV12-4 with TRBJ1-4; maybe TRBD1 (6 bases). V was trimmed by 2 bases and J by 0 bases, leaving 10 bases between them. The CDR3 totals 16 residues. CDR3 loop: CASSLQGPATNEKLFF. As DNA, the CDR3 is TGTGCCAGCAGTTTACAGGGGCCCGCAACTAATGAAAAACTGTTTTTT.

This chain links TRBV10-3 with TRBJ2-5, with a possible D match to TRBD2 (7 bases). Germline values: CDR1 ENHRY, CDR2 SYGVKD. Trimming pared 6 bases from V and 5 bases from J, leaving 19 bases between. There are 15 residues in the CDR3. CDR3 coding DNA: TGTGCCATCAGCCCTTCGGGGGGCGCGGGGGAGACCCAGTACTTC. Encoded protein: CAISPSGGAGETQYF.

V and J are TRBV7-2 and TRBJ2-5; 7 bases line up with TRBD1. V lost 2 bases and J lost 2; bases outside the gene matches: 5. Germline values: CDR1 SGHTA, CDR2 FQGNSA. This CDR3 has 15 residues. DNA for the CDR3: TGTGCCAGCAGCTTAAGGCAGGGGGTGCAAGAGACCCAGTACTTC. Encoded protein: CASSLRQGVQETQYF.

The chain is built from TRBV7-9 and TRBJ1-4, with unresolved D. Germline loops: CDR1 SEHNR, CDR2 FQNEAQ (reference sequence). V was pared by 5 bases and J by 3 bases, with 13 bases between. This CDR3 is built from 15 residues. CDR3 nucleotides: TGTGCCAGCAGCCCAATTAGGGCTGCTAATGAAAAACTGTTTTTT. Its protein product is CASSPIRAANEKLFF.

This clonotype was observed a handful of times. The J gene is TRBJ2-1, the V gene TRBV2, with 9 bases that match TRBD2. Losses at the gene ends were 6 bases for V and 8 bases for J; bases not matched to a gene: 8. Germline CDR1 reads SNHLY; CDR2 reads FYNNEI. The CDR3 consists of 14 residues. CDR3 sequence: CASRPGLAIDEQFF. The CDR3 nucleotides are TGTGCCAGCAGACCGGGACTAGCTATCGATGAGCAGTTCTTC.

This chain connects TRBV20-1 to TRBJ1-2; weak D call: TRBD1 (6 bases). V lost 4 bases to trimming and J lost 6 bases, with 15 bases between them. Germline V gene data show CDR1 as DFQATT and CDR2 as SNEGSKA (reference sequence). There are 13 residues in the CDR3. CDR3 sequence: CSAKTGRRDGYTF. The CDR3 DNA sequence: TGCAGTGCTAAAACAGGGAGGAGGGATGGCTACACCTTC.